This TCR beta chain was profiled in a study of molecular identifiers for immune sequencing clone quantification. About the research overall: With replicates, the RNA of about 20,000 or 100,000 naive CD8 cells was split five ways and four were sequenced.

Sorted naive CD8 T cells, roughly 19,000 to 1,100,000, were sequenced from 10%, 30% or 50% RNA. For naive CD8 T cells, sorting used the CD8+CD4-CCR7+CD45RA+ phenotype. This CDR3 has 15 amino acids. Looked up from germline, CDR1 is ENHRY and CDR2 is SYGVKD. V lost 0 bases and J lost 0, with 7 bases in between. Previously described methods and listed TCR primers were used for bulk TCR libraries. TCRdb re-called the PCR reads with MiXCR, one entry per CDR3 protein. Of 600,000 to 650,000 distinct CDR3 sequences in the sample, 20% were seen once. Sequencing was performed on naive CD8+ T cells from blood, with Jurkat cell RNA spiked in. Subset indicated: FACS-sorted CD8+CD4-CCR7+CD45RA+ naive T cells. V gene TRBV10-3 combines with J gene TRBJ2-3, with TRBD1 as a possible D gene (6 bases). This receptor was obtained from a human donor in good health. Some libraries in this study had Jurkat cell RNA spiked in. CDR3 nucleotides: TGTGCCATCAGTGAGTCTAGGGGGAGCACAGATACGCAGTATTTT. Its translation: CAISESRGSTDTQYF.